Each of the 2 T cell receptor beta chains below was sequenced from the same sample in a study of blood T cell repertoires in COVID-19. Here immunoSEQ multiplex PCR was the method, and the copy in TCRdb shows in-frame clones only, minus some. The table lists roughly 32,000 clones, roughly 88% of them singletons. The sample taken for sequencing was peripheral blood. Receptors originate from a man aged 65 to 79 with active or convalescent COVID-19.

The chain links TRBV5-1 to TRBJ1-1; 9 nucleotides match TRBD1. This CDR3 spans 17 amino acids. Trimming at V came to 0 bases and at J to 0 bases, leaving 6 bases not matched to a gene. From germline, CDR1 is SGHRS and CDR2 YFSETQ. CDR3 nucleotide sequence: TGCGCCAGCAGCTTGGGTCCTAGGACAGGGGTGAACACTGAAGCTTTCTTT. The encoded protein is CASSLGPRTGVNTEAFF. Looking up the rest from reference TRBV5-1 and TRBJ1-1 gives the full variable domain: KAGVTQTPRYLIKTRGQQVTLSCSPISGHRSVSWYQQTPGQGLQFLFEYFSETQRNKGNFPGRFSGRQFSNSRSEMNVSTLELGDSALYLCASSLGPRTGVNTEAFFGQGTRLTVV.

The chain couples TRBV7-2 to TRBJ1-2; no firm D call. V lost 1 base and J lost 2, with 5 bases in between. The CDR3 consists of 13 residues. Germline CDR1 and CDR2: SGHTA and FQGNSA. The CDR3 region has the DNA TGTGCCAGCAGCTTAGTACAGAACTATGGCTACACCTTC. Its protein product is CASSLVQNYGYTF.